The next 18 T cell receptor beta chains were all read from a single sample in a study of regulatory T cells in long-lasting Graves disease. This sample's time point: newly diagnosed GD, antithyroid drugs for less than 3 months. PBMC RNA was the source of the TCR library. Investigators prepared the TCR beta libraries by applying iRepertoire HTBI primers and Arm-PCR of CDR3 regions. TCRdb ran MiXCR on the multiplex PCR reads and lists one entry per CDR3 protein. The table shows roughly 610,000 distinct CDR3 sequences, with roughly a sixth occurring only once. These data were likewise used in another study, on T cells in Graves' hyperthyroidism and ophthalmopathy.

The sequences come from peripheral blood mononuclear cells (PBMCs), collected at new diagnosis, from a patient treated with antithyroid drugs. The receptors were sampled from a man between 18 and 29 years old with Graves disease.

This clonotype was counted many times. This chain joins TRBV12-3 or TRBV12-4 and TRBJ2-1; TRBD2 aligns across 8 bases. J lost 0 bases, V lost 3 bases, and 7 bases had no gene match. The CDR3 is made up of 17 amino acids. The CDR3 region has the DNA TGTGCCAGCAGTTTTTACCCGGGAGGGCCCTCCTACAATGAGCAGTTCTTC. Encoded protein: CASSFYPGGPSYNEQFF.

This clonotype was detected a few times. V and J are TRBV10-3 and TRBJ1-1, with 11 bases aligning to TRBD1. Unmatched junction bases numbered 9, after V lost 6 bases and J lost 6 bases. Looked up from germline, CDR1 is ENHRY and CDR2 is SYGVKD. CDR3 length equals 15 residues. The CDR3 reads CAISRDRGIFSEAFF. In DNA form, the CDR3 reads TGTGCCATCAGCCGGGACAGGGGGATTTTTTCTGAAGCTTTCTTT.

This clonotype occurred many times. The chain links TRBV27 to TRBJ2-1; TRBD2 matches 9 bases. Germline CDR1 and CDR2: MNHEY and SMNVEV (reference sequence). The CDR3 contains 15 residues. The J segment lost 6 bases and the V segment lost 3 bases, leaving 6 bases of the junction unmatched. The CDR3 bases are TGTGCCAGCAGTTTCGGGGGACTAGCCCCCAATGAGCAGTTCTTC. It is translated as CASSFGGLAPNEQFF.

This clonotype has only a few counts. V gene TRBV5-6 combines with J gene TRBJ1-2, with D possibly matching TRBD1 (6 bases). The V gene lost 6 bases and the J gene lost 7 bases, with 19 bases spanning the gap. CDR1 and CDR2 from the germline V gene are SGHDT and YYEEEE. The CDR3 loop spans 14 amino acids. CDR3 amino acids: CASTTPAGASGYTF. CDR3 sequence (DNA): TGTGCCAGCACCACCCCGGCGGGGGCTAGTGGCTACACCTTC. The variable domain in full, completed from reference TRBV5-6 and TRBJ1-2, reads DAGVTQSPTHLIKTRGQQVTLRCSPKSGHDTVSWYQQALGQGPQFIFQYYEEEERQRGNFPDRFSGHQFPNYSSELNVNALLLGDSALYLCASTTPAGASGYTFGSGTRLTVV.

This clonotype was observed at least ten times. The chain carries TRBV6-5 and TRBJ2-1, with TRBD2 as a possible D gene (6 bases). The germline V gene has CDR1 MNHEY and CDR2 SVGAGI. Between the trimmed V and J ends, which lost 0 bases and 9 bases, there was a span of 15 bases. The CDR3 extends over 15 amino acids. Here the CDR3 DNA reads TGTGCCAGCAGTTACTCGATTGTCGGGAGTGGTGAGCAGTTCTTC. Translating it yields CASSYSIVGSGEQFF.

The chain has TRBV2 and TRBJ2-1; 7 bases map to TRBD2. This CDR3 has 19 residues. V lost 4 bases, J lost 0 bases, and 15 bases stayed unmatched. CDR1 and CDR2 (germline): SNHLY, FYNNEI. CDR3 sequence (DNA): TGTGCCAGCAGTGGGGGGGGAACTGGACATTTCAGCTCCTACAATGAGCAGTTCTTC. Translated: CASSGGGTGHFSSYNEQFF.

Of note for this clonotype: A junction end diverges from the germline sequence, so it may reflect a read error. The V gene is TRBV5-1, the J gene TRBJ1-1; no clear D. CDR3 length equals 14 residues. The germline gives CDR1 SGHRS, CDR2 YFSETQ. The CDR3 bases are TGCGCCAGCAGCTTGCGGTTTATGAACGCTGAAGCTTTCTTT. Amino acids: CASSLRFMNAEAFF.

This clonotype was seen many times. The chain is built from TRBV7-9 and TRBJ2-2; either TRBD1 or TRBD2 may supply D (5 bases each). Trimming left V 0 bases short and J 1 base short, with 15 bases between. CDR1 SEHNR and CDR2 FQNEAQ come from the germline V gene (reference sequence). The CDR3 runs to 18 residues. CDR3 DNA: TGTGCCAGCAGCTTAGCAAGCCGACGGGGCCAGAACACCGGGGAGCTGTTTTTT. Residues: CASSLASRRGQNTGELFF.

The V gene is TRBV4-1, the J gene TRBJ2-5; D unclear. Germline assignment: CDR1 MGHRA and CDR2 YSYEKL. Trimming stripped 1 base from V and 5 bases from J, with 14 bases between. The CDR3 sequence is 15 residues long. The CDR3 sequence: CASSQVKNSFETQYF. Written as DNA, the CDR3 is TGCGCCAGCAGCCAAGTCAAAAACAGCTTCGAGACCCAGTACTTC.

In its sample, this clonotype was seen a few times. V and J are TRBV28 and TRBJ1-5, with TRBD1 as a possible D gene (5 bases). Trimming took off 11 bases at V and 6 bases at J, with 26 bases between the two ends. The CDR3 spans 16 residues. The germline V gene has CDR1 MDHEN and CDR2 SYDVKM. The CDR3 protein is CAAQSLQGGRPQPQHF. The DNA of the CDR3 is TGTGCCGCCCAGAGTCTGCAGGGCGGTCGACCTCAGCCCCAGCATTTT.

Many counts were recorded for this clonotype. J is TRBJ2-4 and V is TRBV5-1; D uncertain. The CDR3 sequence is 16 residues long. Germline V gives CDR1 SGHRS, CDR2 YFSETQ. Trimming took 0 bases from V and 8 from J, leaving 18 bases between them. CDR3 loop: CASSLAPGNYGDIQYF. The CDR3 DNA sequence: TGCGCCAGCAGCTTGGCCCCAGGAAACTATGGGGACATTCAGTACTTC.

J is TRBJ1-2 and V is TRBV27, with D possibly being TRBD1 (6 bases). The V gene's germline CDR1 is MNHEY and CDR2 SMNVEV (reference sequence). The V and J ends lost 4 bases and 2 bases respectively, with 14 bases between them. The CDR3 is 15 residues long. Here the CDR3 DNA reads TGTGCCAGCAGTTGGACCGCGGACAGCAACTATGGCTACACCTTC. It codes for CASSWTADSNYGYTF.

In its sample, this clonotype was seen a few times. The CDR3: CASSKASGTHNEQFF. DNA of the CDR3: TGTGCCAGTAGTAAGGCTAGCGGGACCCACAATGAGCAGTTCTTC. J is TRBJ2-1 and V is TRBV19; 9 positions match TRBD2. The CDR3 totals 15 residues. The germline V gene encodes CDR1 LNHDA and CDR2 SQIVND (reference sequence). Trimming took 4 bases from V and 5 from J; bases not matched to a gene: 6.

This clonotype was counted between two and nine times. CDR3 DNA sequence: TGTGCCAGCAGCTCTGGGAGCGGAGCGAACACCGGGGAGCTGTTTTTT. This sequence encodes CASSSGSGANTGELFF. The chain links TRBV13 to TRBJ2-2; D is perhaps TRBD2 (5 bases). CDR3 size: 16 residues. V lost 4 bases and J 0 bases, leaving 12 bases between the germline ends. The germline CDR1 and CDR2 sequences are PRHDT and FYEKMQ (reference sequence).

The J gene is TRBJ1-1, the V gene TRBV10-3; D ambiguous. Trimming took 2 bases from V and 3 from J, leaving 7 bases between them. Germline CDR1 and CDR2: ENHRY and SYGVKD. The CDR3 has 13 amino acids. This CDR3 is CAISEVQDTEAFF. Written as DNA, the CDR3 is TGTGCCATCAGTGAGGTCCAAGACACTGAAGCTTTCTTT.

With respect to this clonotype: As the CDR3 is not closed by the conserved phenylalanine or tryptophan, this likely results from a read error. The rearrangement links TRBV29-1 to TRBJ2-1, with D tentatively TRBD1 or TRBD2 (5 bases each). Trimming took off 7 bases at V and 12 bases at J, with 13 bases between the two ends. Per germline, CDR1 SQVTM and CDR2 ANQGSEA. CDR3 size: 10 residues. This CDR3 is CSGAQGVQFL. The CDR3 coding sequence is TGCAGCGGGGCTCAGGGAGTGCAGTTCCTC.

Ten or more counts support this clonotype. V is TRBV29-1 and J is TRBJ2-3, with D hard to call. The CDR3 is 14 amino acids. Trimming stripped 7 bases from V and 1 base from J, with 15 bases between. Per germline, CDR1 SQVTM and CDR2 ANQGSEA. The CDR3: CSGDEGLGTDTQYF. CDR3 coding DNA: TGCAGCGGTGACGAAGGGTTGGGCACAGATACGCAGTATTTT.

This chain links TRBV14 with TRBJ2-7, with 10 positions matching TRBD2. Looked up from germline, CDR1 is SGHDN and CDR2 is FVKESK. V lost 4 bases, J lost 5 bases, and 5 bases stayed unmatched. This CDR3 is built from 14 residues. CDR3 amino acids: CASSLFSGRHEQYF. The CDR3 DNA sequence: TGTGCCAGCAGCCTCTTTAGCGGGAGGCACGAGCAGTACTTC.